The 3 T cell receptor beta chains below come from one sample, sequenced in a study of Graves' ophthalmopathy and Graves' hyperthyroidism. The study amplified TCR beta CDR3 regions using RNA transcripts. HTBI-primed first-round RT-PCR preceded second-round multiplex PCR. TCRdb itself ran the multiplex PCR reads through MiXCR, one entry per CDR3 protein. The sample has about 370,000 distinct CDR3 sequences; around 17% are singletons. Sequencing input: peripheral blood. The receptors here all came from a woman younger than 30 with Graves' ophthalmopathy.

The table lists this clonotype with many counts. The chain uses TRBV11-2 and TRBJ2-2, with TRBD2 identical over 12 bases. V gave up 0 bases and J gave up 6 bases; unmatched junction bases: 5. Per the germline V gene, CDR1 is SGHAT and CDR2 is FQNNGV. The CDR3 is 17 amino acids. CDR3 bases: TGTGCCAGCAGCTTAGAGCGACTAGCGGGAGTCGCCGGGGAGCTGTTTTTT. It codes for CASSLERLAGVAGELFF.

This rearrangement joins TRBV2 to TRBJ2-7, with D unclear. V lost 3 bases and J lost 7, with 13 bases in between. The CDR3 length is 13 residues. Germline V lookup: CDR1 SNHLY, CDR2 FYNNEI. The CDR3 DNA reads as TGTGCCAGCAGTGACGGGCAAATGGGGGAGCAGTACTTC. This gives the protein CASSDGQMGEQYF.

The sample holds many counts of this clonotype. The CDR3 DNA reads as TGTGCCAGCAGCTTAGGGCTCGCCGCCGGGGGCTACACCTTC. This translates into CASSLGLAAGGYTF. The chain recombines TRBV7-2 with TRBJ1-2; no clear D. Germline V lookup: CDR1 SGHTA, CDR2 FQGNSA. V shed 1 base and J shed 8 bases, with 14 bases lying between them. The CDR3 covers 14 residues.